What follows is one T cell receptor (beta chain) and its context. Its antigen is still unknown. These data belong to a study of PD-1 blockade in classical Hodgkin lymphoma. Study-level information: Patients were administered nivolumab (3 mg/kg intravenously) every 2 weeks. Study-level findings and limits: Newly diagnosed patients were reported to exhibit reduced baseline TCR diversity relative to healthy donors. Newly diagnosed and completely responding patients shared comparable baseline diversity. Only CD4+ TCR diversity, not CD8+, had risen significantly by C4D1.

The time point is: cycle 4 day 1 (C4D1), after more than 5 weeks of nivolumab. All patients relapsed after autologous stem cell transplantation, and brentuximab vedotin exposure varied. With magnetic negative selection, CD4+ T cells were purified from PBMCs that had been thawed. Profiled with immunoSEQ multiplex PCR; TCRdb holds only in-frame clones, not every one. The sample carries about 17,000 clones, about 75% recorded once. Germline V gene sequence: CDR1 GTSNPN, CDR2 SVGIG (reference sequence). This CDR3 is built from 11 residues. Trimming removed 1 base at V and 12 bases at J, with 7 bases between.

The source material was CD4+ T cells from blood, sampled before the fourth cycle of nivolumab. The receptor's source is a human donor with classical Hodgkin lymphoma. The chain has TRBV30 and TRBJ1-6; D unresolved. The CDR3 spells CAWSEAVPLHF. CDR3 nucleotides: TGTGCCTGGAGTGAAGCCGTACCCCTCCACTTT.